The 17 T cell receptor beta chains presented below share a single source sample, sequenced in a study of molecular identifiers for immune sequencing clone quantification. MiXCR was run by TCRdb on the PCR reads, yielding one entry per CDR3 protein. The sample records around 100,000 distinct CDR3 sequences, about 35% being singletons. Sequencing was done on a sample of naive CD8+ T cells from blood, with Jurkat cell RNA spiked in. The subset here: FACS-sorted CD8+CD4-CCR7+CD45RA+ naive T cells. These receptor sequences come from a human donor in good health. Some libraries in this study had Jurkat cell RNA spiked in.

This clonotype occurred once. This chain uses TRBV28 with TRBJ2-7, with 9 bases fitting TRBD1. CDR3 length equals 16 residues. The germline V gene encodes CDR1 MDHEN and CDR2 SYDVKM. Unmatched junction bases numbered 12, after V lost 6 bases and J lost 3 bases. The CDR3, as DNA: TGTGCCAGCAGCCACCCCGGGACAGGGATCCTCTACGAGCAGTACTTC. It is translated as CASSHPGTGILYEQYF.

About this clonotype itself: Its ends do not fully match the called genes, so a read error is possible. The J gene is TRBJ2-6, the V gene TRBV7-9; 8 bases align to TRBD1. Germline V lookup: CDR1 SEHNR, CDR2 FQNEAQ (reference sequence). This CDR3 is built from 17 residues. CDR3 nucleotide sequence: TGTGCCGGCAGCCACCCGCCACAGGGGGCTGGGGCCAACGTCCTGACTTTC. Protein sequence: CAGSHPPQGAGANVLTF.

This chain connects TRBV6-5 to TRBJ1-3; D uncertain. The germline gives CDR1 MNHEY, CDR2 SVGAGI. CDR3 length: 16 amino acids. V was cut by 6 bases and J by 5 bases, with 20 bases left in between. CDR3 amino acids: CASSSYVVPSRNTIYF. The CDR3 DNA is TGTGCCAGCAGCTCCTATGTGGTGCCCTCCAGAAACACCATATATTTT.

Worth noting for this clonotype: At one end, the junction sequence differs from germline, possibly due to a read error. This chain links TRBV15 with TRBJ2-5; D call uncertain. The CDR3 contains 15 residues. Germline values: CDR1 LNHNV, CDR2 YYDKDF (reference sequence). The CDR3 nucleotides read TGTGCCACCAGCAGATCACCTGGCGACCAAGAGACCCAGAACTTC. As protein: CATSRSPGDQETQNF. The entire variable domain, with the rest obtained from reference TRBV15 and TRBJ2-5, is as follows: DAMVIQNPRYQVTQFGKPVTLSCSQTLNHNVMYWYQQKSSQAPKLLFHYYDKDFNNEADTPDNFQSRRPNTSFCFLDIRSPGLGDTAMYLCATSRSPGDQETQNFGPGTRLLVL.

In this sample, this clonotype turned up many times. The chain employs TRBV28 and TRBJ2-7; 9 positions match TRBD2. The CDR3 is 15 amino acids. The junction had 11 bases not matched to a gene; V was cut back by 5 bases and J by 6 bases. The V gene's germline CDR1 is MDHEN and CDR2 SYDVKM. CDR3 in DNA: TGTGCCAGCAGTCGACTAGCGGAACCAACTCTCGAGCAGTACTTC. As protein: CASSRLAEPTLEQYF.

The sample holds many counts of this clonotype. The genes are TRBV27 and TRBJ2-7, with a possible D match to TRBD2 (5 bases). The CDR3 has 14 amino acids. The V end lost 4 bases, the J end lost 5 bases, and 15 bases lay between the germline ends. Looked up from germline, CDR1 is MNHEY and CDR2 is SMNVEV (reference sequence). As DNA, the CDR3 is TGTGCCAGCAGTTCCGGGGTCAGGTGGGACGAGCAGTACTTC. This translates into CASSSGVRWDEQYF.

The chain links TRBV24-1 to TRBJ2-3; D uncertain. The CDR3 spans 15 residues. V dropped 1 base and J dropped 0 bases, with 7 bases sitting between them. Germline assignment: CDR1 KGHDR and CDR2 SFDVKD. The CDR3, as DNA: TGTGCCACCAGTGATTTCCCGACTAGCACAGATACGCAGTATTTT. This codes for CATSDFPTSTDTQYF.

In this sample, this clonotype turned up a few times. V is TRBV10-3 and J is TRBJ2-3; tentative D call: TRBD1 (6 bases). Trimming removed 2 bases from V and 5 bases from J, with 11 bases in between. Germline loops: CDR1 ENHRY, CDR2 SYGVKD. CDR3 length: 14 amino acids. The CDR3 reads CAISEKDRLDTQYF. The CDR3 region has the DNA TGTGCCATCAGTGAGAAGGACAGATTAGATACGCAGTATTTT.

The chain couples TRBV5-1 to TRBJ2-3; D perhaps matches TRBD2 (6 bases). In germline, CDR1 is SGHRS, CDR2 YFSETQ. This CDR3 contains 20 residues. V lost 3 bases to trimming and J lost 6 bases, with 32 bases between them. CDR3 amino acids: CASSSTAGLTKGSFADTQYF. CDR3 DNA: TGCGCCAGCAGCTCCACTGCGGGGCTCACTAAAGGGTCGTTTGCGGATACGCAGTATTTT.

The gene calls are TRBV5-5 and TRBJ1-4; D not certain. The germline V and J ends were trimmed by 1 base and 4 bases, with 5 bases remaining between them. The length of the CDR3 is 13 residues. The germline V gene encodes CDR1 SGHKS and CDR2 YYEKEE (reference sequence). The CDR3 bases are TGTGCCAGCAGCTTGCCGGGTAATGAAAAACTGTTTTTT. Its translation is CASSLPGNEKLFF.

The J gene is TRBJ2-3, the V gene TRBV5-6; the D gene is possibly TRBD1 (7 bases). The V end was cut by 1 base, the J end by 8 bases, with 17 bases between. The CDR3 is 15 amino acids. CDR1 SGHDT and CDR2 YYEEEE come from the germline V gene. CDR3 DNA: TGTGCCAGCAGCTTGAACAGGGGCCTGGGGGGTACGCAGTATTTT. Its translation is CASSLNRGLGGTQYF. The variable domain in full, with the rest retrieved from reference TRBV5-6 and TRBJ2-3, is DAGVTQSPTHLIKTRGQQVTLRCSPKSGHDTVSWYQQALGQGPQFIFQYYEEEERQRGNFPDRFSGHQFPNYSSELNVNALLLGDSALYLCASSLNRGLGGTQYFGPGTRLTVL.

The chain uses TRBV7-9 and TRBJ2-5, with D possibly matching TRBD1 (6 bases). V dropped 5 bases and J dropped 3 bases, with 16 bases sitting between them. Germline CDR1 is SEHNR and CDR2 is FQNEAQ (reference sequence). CDR3 size: 15 residues. CDR3 DNA sequence: TGTGCCAGCAGCGCTCCCGAAGGGGGAGAAGAGACCCAGTACTTC. Protein: CASSAPEGGEETQYF. The complete variable domain, with remaining parts taken from reference TRBV7-9 and TRBJ2-5, reads DTGVSQNPRHKITKRGQNVTFRCDPISEHNRLYWYRQTLGQGPEFLTYFQNEAQLEKSRLLSDRFSAERPKGSFSTLEIQRTEQGDSAMYLCASSAPEGGEETQYFGPGTRLLVL.

In the case of this clonotype: At one of its ends the junction is not consistent with the germline gene, which may arise from a read error. The CDR3 here is CASSLGPSSGRYYNEQFF. The CDR3 DNA follows: TGTGCCAGCAGCTTGGGTCCCTCTAGCGGGAGATACTACAATGAGCAGTTCTTC. The chain carries TRBV5-3 and TRBJ2-1; TRBD2 agrees at 10 bases. TRBV5-3 is an ORF, and what it does is uncertain. This CDR3 is built from 18 residues.

This rearrangement joins TRBV28 to TRBJ2-3; 10 nucleotides line up with TRBD2. From germline, CDR1 is MDHEN and CDR2 SYDVKM. This CDR3 has 16 residues. The V gene end was trimmed by 2 bases and the J gene end by 5 bases; junction bases not matched to a gene: 7. The DNA of the CDR3 is TGTGCCAGCAGTTTACGGCTAGCGGGAGCGGTAGATACGCAGTATTTT. Translated: CASSLRLAGAVDTQYF.

Comment on this clonotype: Just one base apart from a much larger clone, this may be a read error. This sequence joins TRBV29-1 and TRBJ2-5, with D hard to call. CDR1 is SQVTM, CDR2 ANQGSEA, per germline. The CDR3 runs to 10 residues. This CDR3 is CSVVQESQYF. The CDR3 bases are TGCAGCGTTGTCCAAGAGTCCCAGTACTTC.

This clonotype appeared a few times. The CDR3 DNA follows: TGTGCCAGCAGCGCCCAGGGGGGACTGAATTACGAGCAGTACTTC. It yields the protein CASSAQGGLNYEQYF. The chain has TRBV9 and TRBJ2-7; the D gene is possibly TRBD1 (7 bases). Germline-derived CDR1 and CDR2 are SGDLS and YYNGEE. Trimming removed 3 bases at V and 4 bases at J, with 17 bases between. The CDR3 loop spans 15 amino acids.

Concerning this clonotype itself: Given a much more abundant clone one base away, this may be a read error. V and J are TRBV29-1 and TRBJ2-3; TRBD1 matches 8 bases. V shed 7 bases, J shed 6 bases, and the junction held 15 bases outside the gene matches. Germline values: CDR1 SQVTM, CDR2 ANQGSEA. The CDR3 is 15 residues long. In nucleotides, the CDR3 is TGCAGCGATGTGGGGACCGGGACAGGAGTTGATACGCAGTATTTT. Amino acid sequence: CSDVGTGTGVDTQYF.